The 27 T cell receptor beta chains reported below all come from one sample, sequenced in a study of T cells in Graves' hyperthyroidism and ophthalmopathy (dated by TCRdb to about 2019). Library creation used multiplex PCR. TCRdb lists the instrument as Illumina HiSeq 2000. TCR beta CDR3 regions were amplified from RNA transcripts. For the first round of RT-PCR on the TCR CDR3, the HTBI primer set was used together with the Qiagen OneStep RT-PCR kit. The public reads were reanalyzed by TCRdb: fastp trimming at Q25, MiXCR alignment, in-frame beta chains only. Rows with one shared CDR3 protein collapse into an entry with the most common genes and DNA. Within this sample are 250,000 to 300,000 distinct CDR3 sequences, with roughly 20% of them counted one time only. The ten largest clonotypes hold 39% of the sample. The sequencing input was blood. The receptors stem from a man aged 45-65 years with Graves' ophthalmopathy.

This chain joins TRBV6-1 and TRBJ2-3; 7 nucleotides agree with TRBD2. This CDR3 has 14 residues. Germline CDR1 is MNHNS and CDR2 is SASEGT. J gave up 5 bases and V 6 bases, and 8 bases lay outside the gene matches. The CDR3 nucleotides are TGTGCCAGCAGCATCATCGGGGGGTTAGATACGCAGTATTTT. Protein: CASSIIGGLDTQYF.

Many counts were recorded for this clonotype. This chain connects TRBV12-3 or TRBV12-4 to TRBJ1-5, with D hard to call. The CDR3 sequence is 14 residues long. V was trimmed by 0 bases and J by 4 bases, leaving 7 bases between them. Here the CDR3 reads CASSLAQANQPQHF. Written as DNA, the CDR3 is TGTGCCAGCAGTTTAGCGCAAGCGAATCAGCCCCAGCATTTT.

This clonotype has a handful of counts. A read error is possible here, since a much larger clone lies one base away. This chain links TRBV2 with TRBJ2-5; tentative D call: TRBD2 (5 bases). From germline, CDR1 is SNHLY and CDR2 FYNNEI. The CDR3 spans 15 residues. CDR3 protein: CASSDGLAYQGTQYF. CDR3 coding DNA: TGTGCCAGCAGTGACGGGCTAGCATACCAAGGGACCCAGTACTTC.

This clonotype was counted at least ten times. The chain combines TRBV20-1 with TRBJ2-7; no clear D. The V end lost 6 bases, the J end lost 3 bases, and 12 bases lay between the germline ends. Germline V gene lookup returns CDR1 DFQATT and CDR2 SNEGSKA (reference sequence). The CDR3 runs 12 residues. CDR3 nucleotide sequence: TGCAGTGCCCTCTCAGGCGGCTACGAGCAGTACTTC. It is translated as CSALSGGYEQYF.

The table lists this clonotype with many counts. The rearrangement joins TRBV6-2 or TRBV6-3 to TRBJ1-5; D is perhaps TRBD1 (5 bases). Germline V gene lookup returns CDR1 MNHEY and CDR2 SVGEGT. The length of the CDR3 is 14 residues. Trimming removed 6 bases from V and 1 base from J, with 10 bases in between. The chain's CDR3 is CASRQTGSNQPQHF. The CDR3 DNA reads TGTGCCAGCAGACAAACAGGCAGCAATCAGCCCCAGCATTTT.

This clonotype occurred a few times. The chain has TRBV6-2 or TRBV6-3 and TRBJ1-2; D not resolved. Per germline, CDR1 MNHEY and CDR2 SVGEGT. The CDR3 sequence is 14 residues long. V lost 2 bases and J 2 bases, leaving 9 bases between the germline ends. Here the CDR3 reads CASSYDGRNYGYTF. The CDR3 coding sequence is TGTGCCAGCAGTTACGACGGACGGAACTATGGCTACACCTTC.

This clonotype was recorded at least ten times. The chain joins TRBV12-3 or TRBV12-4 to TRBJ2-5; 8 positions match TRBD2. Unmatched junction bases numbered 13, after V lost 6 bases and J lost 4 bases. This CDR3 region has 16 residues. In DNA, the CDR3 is TGTGCCAGCAGCCCGAGAGGGAGCGGGAGTGGAGAGACCCAGTACTTC. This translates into CASSPRGSGSGETQYF.

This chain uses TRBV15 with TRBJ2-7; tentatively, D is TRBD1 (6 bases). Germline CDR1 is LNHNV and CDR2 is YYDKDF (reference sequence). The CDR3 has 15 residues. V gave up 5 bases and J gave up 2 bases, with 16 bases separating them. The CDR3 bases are TGTGCCACCAGCTCTCCACTTCGGACAGCCTACGAGCAGTACTTC. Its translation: CATSSPLRTAYEQYF.

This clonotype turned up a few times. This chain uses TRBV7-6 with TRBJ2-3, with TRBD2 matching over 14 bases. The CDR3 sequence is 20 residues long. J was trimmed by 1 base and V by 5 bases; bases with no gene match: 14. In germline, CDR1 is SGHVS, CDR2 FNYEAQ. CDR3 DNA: TGTGCCAGCAGCCCGAGGGCCGGGACTAGCGGGAGTACTGGCACAGATACGCAGTATTTT. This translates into CASSPRAGTSGSTGTDTQYF.

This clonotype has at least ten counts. The CDR3 here is CASSPTSGYNEQFF. For the CDR3, the DNA is TGTGCCAGCAGCCCGACTAGCGGGTACAATGAGCAGTTCTTC. The chain links TRBV9 to TRBJ2-1; 10 bases line up with TRBD2. V dropped 4 bases and J dropped 4; count of bases not matched to a gene: 2. The CDR3 contains 14 residues. Germline loops: CDR1 SGDLS, CDR2 YYNGEE.

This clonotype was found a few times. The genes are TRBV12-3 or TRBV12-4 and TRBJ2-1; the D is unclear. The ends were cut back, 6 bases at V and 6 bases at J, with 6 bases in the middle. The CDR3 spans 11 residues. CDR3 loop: CASSGSNEQFF. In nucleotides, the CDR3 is TGTGCCAGCAGCGGAAGCAATGAGCAGTTCTTC.

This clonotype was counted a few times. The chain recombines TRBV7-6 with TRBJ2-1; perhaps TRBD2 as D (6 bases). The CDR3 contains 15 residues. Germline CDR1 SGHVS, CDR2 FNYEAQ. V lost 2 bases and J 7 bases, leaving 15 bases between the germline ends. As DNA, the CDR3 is TGTGCCAGCAGCTTACTTTCTACGGGAGATAATGAGCAGTTCTTC. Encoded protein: CASSLLSTGDNEQFF. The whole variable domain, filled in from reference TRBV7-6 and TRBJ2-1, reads GAGVSQSPRYKVTKRGQDVALRCDPISGHVSLYWYRQALGQGPEFLTYFNYEAQQDKSGLPNDRFSAERPEGSISTLTIQRTEQRDSAMYRCASSLLSTGDNEQFFGPGTRLTVL.

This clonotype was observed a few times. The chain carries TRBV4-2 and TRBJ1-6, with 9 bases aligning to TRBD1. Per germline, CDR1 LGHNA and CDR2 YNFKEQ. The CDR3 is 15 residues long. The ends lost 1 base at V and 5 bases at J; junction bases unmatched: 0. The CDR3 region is CASSQGQGDNSPLHF. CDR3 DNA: TGTGCCAGCAGCCAAGGACAGGGGGATAATTCACCCCTCCACTTT.

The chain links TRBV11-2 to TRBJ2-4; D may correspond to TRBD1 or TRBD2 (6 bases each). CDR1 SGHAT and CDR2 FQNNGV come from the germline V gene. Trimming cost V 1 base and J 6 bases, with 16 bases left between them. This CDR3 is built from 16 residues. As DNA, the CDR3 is TGTGCCAGCAGCTTAGGCGGGACACCTAAAGCAAACATTCAGTACTTC. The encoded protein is CASSLGGTPKANIQYF.

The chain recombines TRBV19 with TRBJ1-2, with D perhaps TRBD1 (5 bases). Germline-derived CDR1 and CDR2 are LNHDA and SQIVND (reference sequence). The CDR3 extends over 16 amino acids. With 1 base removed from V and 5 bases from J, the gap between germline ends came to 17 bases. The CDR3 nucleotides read TGTGCCAGTAGTATAGTGAACAGGCAGAAATCATATGGCTACACCTTC. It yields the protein CASSIVNRQKSYGYTF.

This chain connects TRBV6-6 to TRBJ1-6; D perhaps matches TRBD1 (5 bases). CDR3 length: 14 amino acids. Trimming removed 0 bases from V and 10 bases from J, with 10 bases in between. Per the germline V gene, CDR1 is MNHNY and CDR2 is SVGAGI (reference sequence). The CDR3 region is CASSYSSGRSPLHF. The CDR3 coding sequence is TGTGCCAGCAGTTACTCGTCAGGGCGGTCACCCCTCCACTTT.

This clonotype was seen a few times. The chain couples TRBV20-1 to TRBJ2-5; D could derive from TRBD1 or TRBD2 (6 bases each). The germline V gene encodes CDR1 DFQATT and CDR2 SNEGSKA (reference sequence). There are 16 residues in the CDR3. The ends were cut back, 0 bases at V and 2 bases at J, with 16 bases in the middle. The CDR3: CSARDGWGAEQETQYF. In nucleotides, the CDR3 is TGCAGTGCTAGAGACGGTTGGGGGGCGGAACAAGAGACCCAGTACTTC.

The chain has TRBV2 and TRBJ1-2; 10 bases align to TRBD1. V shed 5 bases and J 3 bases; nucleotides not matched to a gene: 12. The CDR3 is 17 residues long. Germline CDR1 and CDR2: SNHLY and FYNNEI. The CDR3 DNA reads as TGTGCCAGCAGTCAGAGGACAGGGGGGTGGGACGACTATGGCTACACCTTC. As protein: CASSQRTGGWDDYGYTF.

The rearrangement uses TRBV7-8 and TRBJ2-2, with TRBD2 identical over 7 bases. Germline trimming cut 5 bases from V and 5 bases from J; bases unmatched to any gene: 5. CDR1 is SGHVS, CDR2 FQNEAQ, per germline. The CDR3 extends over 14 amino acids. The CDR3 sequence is CASSPGGSTGELFF. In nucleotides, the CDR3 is TGTGCCAGCAGCCCCGGGGGGTCGACCGGGGAGCTGTTTTTT.

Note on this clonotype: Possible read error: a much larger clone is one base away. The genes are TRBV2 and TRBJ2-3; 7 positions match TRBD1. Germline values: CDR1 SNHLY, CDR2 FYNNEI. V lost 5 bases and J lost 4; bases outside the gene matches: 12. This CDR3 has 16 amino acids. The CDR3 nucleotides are TGTGCCAGCAGTAGTCCCGGGACAGATAACGCAGATACGCAGTATTTT. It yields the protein CASSSPGTDNADTQYF.

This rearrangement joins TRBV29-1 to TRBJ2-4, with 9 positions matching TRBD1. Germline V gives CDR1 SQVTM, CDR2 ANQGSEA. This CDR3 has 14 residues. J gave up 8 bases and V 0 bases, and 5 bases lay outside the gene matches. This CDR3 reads CSVEESRQGDIQYF. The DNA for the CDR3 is TGCAGCGTTGAAGAGAGCCGACAGGGGGACATTCAGTACTTC.

In DNA, the CDR3 is TGTGCCAGCAGCCTTAGGGGGACTAGCGGGAGATCGTACGAGCAGTACTTC. Translated, it gives CASSLRGTSGRSYEQYF. J is TRBJ2-7 and V is TRBV11-2, with 14 positions matching TRBD2. This CDR3 contains 17 residues. V lost 5 bases to trimming and J lost 4 bases; unmatched junction nucleotides: 10. Germline V lookup: CDR1 SGHAT, CDR2 FQNNGV.

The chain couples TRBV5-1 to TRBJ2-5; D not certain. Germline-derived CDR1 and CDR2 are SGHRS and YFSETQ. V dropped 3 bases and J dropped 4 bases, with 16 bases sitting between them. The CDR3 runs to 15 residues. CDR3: CASSSGGLPPETQYF. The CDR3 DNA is TGCGCCAGCAGCTCTGGTGGCCTCCCCCCAGAGACCCAGTACTTC. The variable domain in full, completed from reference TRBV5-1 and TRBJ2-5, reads KAGVTQTPRYLIKTRGQQVTLSCSPISGHRSVSWYQQTPGQGLQFLFEYFSETQRNKGNFPGRFSGRQFSNSRSEMNVSTLELGDSALYLCASSSGGLPPETQYFGPGTRLLVL.

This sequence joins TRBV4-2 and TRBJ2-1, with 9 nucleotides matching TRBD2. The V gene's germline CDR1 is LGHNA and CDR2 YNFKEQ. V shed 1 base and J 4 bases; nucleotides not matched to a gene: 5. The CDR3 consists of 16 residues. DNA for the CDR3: TGTGCCAGCAGCCAAGTGCGGGAGGGCCGTTACAATGAGCAGTTCTTC. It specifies CASSQVREGRYNEQFF.

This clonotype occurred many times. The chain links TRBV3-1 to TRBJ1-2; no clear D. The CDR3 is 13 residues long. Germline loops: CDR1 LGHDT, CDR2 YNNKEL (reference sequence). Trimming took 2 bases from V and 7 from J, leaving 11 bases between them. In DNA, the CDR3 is TGTGCCAGCAGCCAATTCTCAGGAATTGGCTACACCTTC. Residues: CASSQFSGIGYTF.

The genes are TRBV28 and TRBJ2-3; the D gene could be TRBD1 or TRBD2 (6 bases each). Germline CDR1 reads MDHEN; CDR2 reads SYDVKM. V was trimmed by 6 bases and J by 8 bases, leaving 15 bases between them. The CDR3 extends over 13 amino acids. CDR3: CASRHPGAGTQYF. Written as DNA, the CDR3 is TGTGCCAGCAGGCATCCGGGGGCAGGTACGCAGTATTTT.

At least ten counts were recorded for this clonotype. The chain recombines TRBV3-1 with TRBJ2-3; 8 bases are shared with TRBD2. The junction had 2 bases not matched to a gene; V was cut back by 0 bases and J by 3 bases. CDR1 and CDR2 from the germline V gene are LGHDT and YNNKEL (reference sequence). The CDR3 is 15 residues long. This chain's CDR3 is CASSQDTSGTDTQYF. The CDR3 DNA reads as TGTGCCAGCAGCCAAGATACTAGCGGTACAGATACGCAGTATTTT.